The clone carrying this T cell receptor beta chain was seen repeatedly, ten times or more. The antigen is unknown. V dropped 4 bases and J dropped 4; count of bases not matched to a gene: 8. The CDR3 runs to 15 residues. CDR1 is LNHNV and CDR2 is YYDKDF in the germline V gene (reference sequence). The sample comes from a study of spatial heterogeneity in lung cancer. Documented time point: sample taken at primary tumor resection. Without sorting, whole RNA was sequenced from tumor, nontumor lung or frozen PBMC. Study conclusions and caveats: Circulating ubiquitous expanded tumor TCRs were observed more frequently at resection than at follow-up.

TCRdb itself ran the 5' RACE reads through MiXCR, one entry per CDR3 protein. This sample carries some 87,000 distinct CDR3 sequences, 7.5% to 10% of them seen once, and the ten largest clones take 6.9%. This sequence originates from a male donor with early-stage non-small cell lung cancer. The sequenced sample was PBMCs, obtained at surgery. The chain combines TRBV15 with TRBJ2-7; 9 nucleotides agree with TRBD1. The CDR3 sequence is CATSTPDRGGYEQYF. The CDR3 DNA reads TGTGCCACCAGCACCCCAGACAGGGGGGGTTACGAGCAGTACTTC.